This paragraph reports one T cell receptor beta chain. Its target is not known. This entry is derived from a study of cytomegalovirus exposure and HLA in healthy donors. Germline-derived CDR1 and CDR2 are LNHDA and SQIVND (reference sequence). V lost 4 bases, J lost 2 bases, and 11 bases lay in between. This CDR3 has 15 residues. The PCR used 60 Vbeta and 13 Jbeta primers. TCRdb's copy holds only in-frame clones and misses some; the assay was immunoSEQ multiplex PCR. The sample carries approximately 220,000 clones, approximately 80% recorded once. Overall study results and limits: CMV serostatus stood as the only immune exposure information on hand.

The sequencing input was PBMCs. The chain couples TRBV19 to TRBJ1-4; a possible D gene is TRBD1 (5 bases). The TCR originated in a girl aged 5-17 years in good health and CMV-seronegative. CDR3 region: CASSKSGTTNEKLFF. The CDR3 coding sequence is TGTGCCAGTAGTAAATCCGGGACTACTAATGAAAAACTGTTTTTT.